The 27 T cell receptor beta chains below come from one sample, sequenced in a study of T cell responses to AZD1222 COVID-19 vaccine. Clones were sequenced by immunoSEQ multiplex PCR, and TCRdb holds only the in-frame ones, with some missing. The sample shows fewer than 120,000 clones, 87% of them seen only once. This material consisted of peripheral blood, taken on day 0 of AZD1222 vaccination. The source of these receptors is an adult in good health.

V and J are TRBV2 and TRBJ2-2; TRBD2 matches 8 bases. Germline CDR1 and CDR2: SNHLY and FYNNEI. This CDR3 spans 14 amino acids. The V segment lost 5 bases and the J segment 5 bases; nucleotides outside the gene matches: 4. The CDR3 spells CASSFSGTTGELFF. In DNA form, the CDR3 reads TGTGCCAGCAGTTTTAGCGGGACTACCGGGGAGCTGTTTTTT.

The chain uses TRBV6-2 or TRBV6-3 and TRBJ2-2, with D perhaps matching TRBD2 (6 bases). This CDR3 is 16 amino acids long. Trimming shortened V by 5 bases and J by 4 bases, and 17 bases separated the two germline ends. CDR1 and CDR2 (germline): MNHEY, SVGEGT. CDR3 sequence: CASSQDGSLTTGELFF. The CDR3 DNA sequence: TGTGCCAGCAGTCAGGACGGGAGCCTGACCACCGGGGAGCTGTTTTTT.

Of note for this clone: An end of the junction differs from the germline gene, which may be a read error. This sample includes further DNA sequences coding for the same CDR3. V gene TRBV7-7 combines with J gene TRBJ1-4, with 11 bases identical to TRBD1. This CDR3 comprises 15 residues. CDR1 and CDR2 (germline): SSHAT, FNYEAQ (reference sequence). The DNA of the CDR3 is TGTGCTAGCAGCTTAGGACAGGGGGCGGATGAAAAACTGTTTTTT. Encoded protein: CASSLGQGADEKLFF. Complete variable domain (other parts from reference TRBV7-7 and TRBJ1-4): GAGVSQSPRYKVTKRGQDVTLRCDPISSHATLYWYQQALGQGPEFLTYFNYEAQPDKSGLPSDRFSAERPEGSISTLTIQRTEQRDSAMYRCASSLGQGADEKLFFGSGTQLSVL.

This clone has more than one count but fewer than ten. The rearrangement joins TRBV5-1 to TRBJ2-3, with 7 bases aligning to TRBD2. The J segment lost 7 bases and the V segment lost 5 bases, leaving 1 base of the junction unmatched. CDR1 and CDR2 (germline): SGHRS, YFSETQ. The CDR3 sequence is 11 residues long. Here the CDR3 reads CASRGGNTQYF. CDR3 DNA: TGCGCCAGCAGGGGGGGGAATACGCAGTATTTT. The complete variable domain, with remaining parts taken from reference TRBV5-1 and TRBJ2-3, reads KAGVTQTPRYLIKTRGQQVTLSCSPISGHRSVSWYQQTPGQGLQFLFEYFSETQRNKGNFPGRFSGRQFSNSRSEMNVSTLELGDSALYLCASRGGNTQYFGPGTRLTVL.

This clone occurred a few times. The V and J genes are TRBV18 and TRBJ2-6, with 10 bases aligning to TRBD1. After removal of 6 bases from V and 0 bases from J, the junction contained 5 bases not matched to a gene. The CDR3 is 17 residues long. CDR1 KGHSH and CDR2 LQKENI come from the germline V gene. The DNA of the CDR3 is TGTGCCAGCTCTCCCCGGACAGGGGGCTCTGGGGCCAACGTCCTGACTTTC. Residues: CASSPRTGGSGANVLTF.

This chain connects TRBV5-6 to TRBJ1-1; D unclear. CDR3 size: 13 residues. V dropped 3 bases and J dropped 0 bases, with 6 bases sitting between them. In germline, CDR1 is SGHDT, CDR2 YYEEEE. The CDR3 bases are TGTGCCAGCAGCTCCCAGATGAACACTGAAGCTTTCTTT. This gives the protein CASSSQMNTEAFF.

CDR3 in amino acids: CASSRDYNYEQYF. DNA of the CDR3: TGTGCCAGCTCACGGGACTATAACTACGAGCAGTACTTC. The V and J genes are TRBV2 and TRBJ2-7, with 7 bases lining up with TRBD2. Germline CDR1 SNHLY, CDR2 FYNNEI. This CDR3 has 13 residues. V was pared by 8 bases and J by 3 bases, with 7 bases of the junction left unmatched.

The chain links TRBV2 to TRBJ1-4; the D is unclear. The germline CDR1 and CDR2 sequences are SNHLY and FYNNEI. CDR3 length: 15 residues. The V and J ends lost 2 bases and 3 bases respectively, with 10 bases between them. This CDR3 is CASSESGLANEKLFF. In DNA form, the CDR3 reads TGTGCCAGCAGTGAAAGTGGCCTTGCTAATGAAAAACTGTTTTTT.

The chain recombines TRBV7-9 with TRBJ2-2; the D is unclear. Per the germline V gene, CDR1 is SEHNR and CDR2 is FQNEAQ (reference sequence). This CDR3 has 13 residues. Trimming cost V 5 bases and J 7 bases, with 11 bases left between them. The CDR3 protein is CASSRDSDGELFF. CDR3 nucleotides: TGTGCCAGCAGCCGCGACTCGGACGGGGAGCTGTTTTTT.

This clone showed up just once. The chain combines TRBV28 with TRBJ2-7; 7 nucleotides agree with TRBD1. After removal of 3 bases from V and 0 bases from J, the junction contained 2 bases not matched to a gene. The CDR3 runs 14 residues. The germline V gene has CDR1 MDHEN and CDR2 SYDVKM. The CDR3 loop is CASSFGQASYEQYF. The CDR3 region has the DNA TGTGCCAGCAGTTTTGGACAGGCCTCCTACGAGCAGTACTTC.

The genes are TRBV21-1 and TRBJ2-2. TRBV21-1 is a pseudogene. The CDR3 contains 15 residues. The DNA of the CDR3 is TGTGCCAGCAGCTGGGACCGACTAAACACCGGGGAGCTGTTTTTT. It is translated as CASSWDRLNTGELFF.

The chain has TRBV30 and TRBJ1-6; 10 bases match TRBD1. This CDR3 region has 18 residues. CDR1 is GTSNPN, CDR2 SVGIG, per germline (reference sequence). V was clipped by 5 bases and J by 5 bases; unmatched bases: 15. In nucleotides, the CDR3 is TGTGCCTGGGATGGCCGGGACAGGGGACGTGATGATAATTCACCCCTCCACTTT. It encodes CAWDGRDRGRDDNSPLHF. Supplemented by reference TRBV30 and TRBJ1-6, the full variable domain reads SQTIHQWPATLVQPVGSPLSLECTVEGTSNPNLYWYRQAAGRGLQLLFYSVGIGQISSEVPQNLSASRPQDRQFILSSKKLLLSDSGFYLCAWDGRDRGRDDNSPLHFGNGTRLTVT.

In its sample, this clone was seen once. This chain joins TRBV6-2 or TRBV6-3 and TRBJ1-3, with no clear D. There are 14 residues in the CDR3. Germline values: CDR1 MNHEY, CDR2 SVGEGT. The V end was cut by 4 bases, the J end by 1 base, with 8 bases between. CDR3 nucleotide sequence: TGTGCCAGCAGTTCCGCCCCTTCTGGAAACACCATATATTTT. This sequence encodes CASSSAPSGNTIYF.

V is TRBV3-1 (or the pseudogene TRBV3-2) and J is TRBJ2-1; no definite D call. The CDR3 length is 13 residues. The germline V gene has CDR1 LGHDT and CDR2 YNNKEL (reference sequence). V lost 4 bases and J 6 bases, leaving 10 bases between the germline ends. The CDR3 is CASSRLQVNEQFF. The CDR3 DNA sequence: TGTGCCAGCAGCCGACTGCAGGTCAATGAGCAGTTCTTC.

The V gene is TRBV4-2, the J gene TRBJ1-2; unclear D gene. Deletions cut 1 base from V and 13 bases from J, with 13 bases between. The CDR3 length is 12 residues. Per germline, CDR1 LGHNA and CDR2 YNFKEQ. DNA of the CDR3: TGTGCCAGCAGCCAAGGTACCCGATCTTGCACCTTC. It yields the protein CASSQGTRSCTF.

The V call is TRBV11-1, the J call TRBJ2-1; D might be TRBD2 (5 bases). With 1 base removed from V and 1 base from J, the gap between germline ends came to 8 bases. This CDR3 region has 15 residues. Germline loops: CDR1 SGHAT, CDR2 FQDESV (reference sequence). CDR3 coding DNA: TGTGCCAGCAGCTTAGGGAGGACGTCCTACAATGAGCAGTTCTTC. It yields the protein CASSLGRTSYNEQFF.

The chain carries TRBV2 and TRBJ2-7; 9 bases map to TRBD2. Trimming removed 6 bases from V and 2 bases from J; junction bases left unmatched: 8. The CDR3 is 15 residues long. CDR1 is SNHLY and CDR2 is FYNNEI in the germline V gene. DNA for the CDR3: TGTGCCAGCAGCGAGCTAGCGGGGAGCACCTACGAGCAGTACTTC. Translation: CASSELAGSTYEQYF.

For the CDR3, the DNA is TGCGCCAGCAGCCAAGATTCGAGAGGGAGGGGCATGAACACTGAAGCTTTCTTT. As protein: CASSQDSRGRGMNTEAFF. The chain has TRBV4-3 and TRBJ1-1, with D perhaps matching TRBD1 (5 bases). Germline CDR1 is LGHNA and CDR2 is YSLEER. CDR3 size: 18 residues. With 0 bases removed from V and 0 bases from J, the gap between germline ends came to 17 bases.

The chain has TRBV29-1 and TRBJ2-2; D call uncertain. Germline values: CDR1 SQVTM, CDR2 ANQGSEA. Trimming took 3 bases from V and 4 from J, leaving 12 bases between them. The CDR3 length is 14 residues. The CDR3 DNA reads TGCAGCGTTGACTCGGTAGTTCCCACCGGGGAGCTGTTTTTT. The encoded protein is CSVDSVVPTGELFF.

CDR3 in amino acids: CASTIDYGTGELFF. The CDR3 region has the DNA TGTGCCAGCACCATCGATTATGGGACTGGGGAGCTGTTTTTT. V usage is TRBV2 and J usage is TRBJ2-2; D is possibly TRBD2 (6 bases). CDR1 and CDR2 (germline): SNHLY, FYNNEI. V shed 7 bases and J shed 8 bases, with 17 bases lying between them. The CDR3 runs 14 residues.

This sequence joins TRBV7-9 and TRBJ2-1, with a possible D match to TRBD2 (6 bases). CDR1 and CDR2 from the germline V gene are SEHNR and FQNEAQ (reference sequence). This CDR3 region has 17 residues. The V and J ends lost 2 bases and 3 bases respectively, with 17 bases between them. Here the CDR3 reads CASSLLSRDGSYNEQFF. In nucleotides, the CDR3 is TGTGCCAGCAGCTTATTGTCCCGAGACGGGAGCTACAATGAGCAGTTCTTC.

The J gene is TRBJ1-3, the V gene TRBV9, with 10 bases identical to TRBD1. The trim removed 4 bases at V and 0 bases at J, leaving 7 bases unmatched. CDR1 is SGDLS, CDR2 YYNGEE, per germline. This CDR3 is built from 17 residues. CDR3 region: CASSPRQGANSGNTIYF. The CDR3 DNA reads TGTGCCAGCAGCCCCAGACAGGGGGCAAACTCTGGAAACACCATATATTTT.

This rearrangement joins TRBV28 to TRBJ1-1; 7 nucleotides line up with TRBD1. In germline, CDR1 is MDHEN, CDR2 SYDVKM. The CDR3 contains 16 residues. V gave up 6 bases and J gave up 3 bases; unmatched junction bases: 13. The CDR3 DNA reads as TGTGCCAGCAGCCAAAAGTCAGGGGGATGGGACACTGAAGCTTTCTTT. This translates into CASSQKSGGWDTEAFF. The full variable domain, with the rest looked up from reference TRBV28 and TRBJ1-1, is DVKVTQSSRYLVKRTGEKVFLECVQDMDHENMFWYRQDPGLGLRLIYFSYDVKMKEKGDIPEGYSVSREKKERFSLILESASTNQTSMYLCASSQKSGGWDTEAFFGQGTRLTVV.

The chain employs TRBV6-2 or TRBV6-3 and TRBJ2-5; no clear D. Trimming took 3 bases from V and 5 from J, leaving 4 bases between them. The germline V gene has CDR1 MNHEY and CDR2 SVGEGT. CDR3 length equals 11 residues. The chain's CDR3 is CASSYIETQYF. CDR3 nucleotides: TGTGCCAGCAGTTATATCGAGACCCAGTACTTC.

The chain uses TRBV19 and TRBJ1-1, with 8 bases matching TRBD1. Germline lookup yields CDR1 LNHDA and CDR2 SQIVND (reference sequence). Trimming removed 3 bases from V and 4 bases from J; junction bases left unmatched: 7. This CDR3 has 15 residues. For the CDR3, the DNA is TGTGCCAGTAGTATCAGGGGGCGAGCTATCACTGAAGCTTTCTTT. Its translation: CASSIRGRAITEAFF. The variable domain in full, with the rest retrieved from reference TRBV19 and TRBJ1-1, is DGGITQSPKYLFRKEGQNVTLSCEQNLNHDAMYWYRQDPGQGLRLIYYSQIVNDFQKGDIAEGYSVSREKKESFPLTVTSAQKNPTAFYLCASSIRGRAITEAFFGQGTRLTVV.

This rearrangement joins TRBV6-6 to TRBJ1-2; D not resolved. The CDR3 runs 14 residues. V lost 2 bases, J lost 5 bases, and 12 bases lay in between. Per germline, CDR1 MNHNY and CDR2 SVGAGI (reference sequence). The CDR3 DNA reads as TGTGCCAGCAGTTACGGGTACAGTCCTTATGGCTACACCTTC. It codes for CASSYGYSPYGYTF.

The chain's CDR3 is CSVGEEVNYGYTF. Here the CDR3 DNA reads TGCAGCGTTGGGGAAGAGGTAAACTATGGCTACACCTTC. The gene calls are TRBV29-1 and TRBJ1-2; no reliable D call. Germline V CDR1 and CDR2: SQVTM, ANQGSEA. V gave up 4 bases and J gave up 2 bases, with 11 bases separating them. The CDR3 contains 13 residues.